Listed below are T cell receptor beta chains from one sample, sequenced in a study of blood T cells in healthy people across ages. TCRdb reprocessed the 5' RACE reads via MiXCR and lists one record per CDR3 protein. The repertoire holds roughly 1,100,000 distinct CDR3 sequences, approximately 25% seen once, with approximately 0.7% in the top ten. The same specimen was also included in a second study, on T cells of mothers and their children.

Sequencing used blood. Receptor source: a girl aged 2 to 9 in good health. The CDR3 runs from the conserved cysteine through the conserved F or W. D genes are given only for firm matches. A row's size may be missing; if present it is once, few, many or a size class.

d_gene: NA; j_gene: TRBJ2-1; v_gene: TRBV11-2; abundance: few; CDR3aa: CASSLVPRVWEQFF; CDR3nt: TGTGCCAGCAGCTTAGTCCCCCGGGTATGGGAGCAGTTCTTC
d_gene: NA; j_gene: TRBJ2-7; v_gene: TRBV7-9; abundance: NA; CDR3aa: CASSRHLVAEQYF; CDR3nt: TGTGCCAGCAGCCGACATCTAGTTGCCGAGCAGTACTTC
d_gene: NA; j_gene: TRBJ1-4; v_gene: TRBV7-2; abundance: NA; CDR3aa: CASSQVLRNEKLFF; CDR3nt: TGTGCCAGCAGCCAGGTCCTTCGTAATGAAAAACTGTTTTTT
d_gene: NA; j_gene: TRBJ2-7; v_gene: TRBV20-1; abundance: NA; CDR3aa: CSARLSRAAPYEQYF; CDR3nt: TGCAGTGCTAGATTAAGCAGGGCAGCCCCCTACGAGCAGTACTTC
d_gene: NA; j_gene: TRBJ2-7; v_gene: TRBV11-2; abundance: few; CDR3aa: CASSFVEYSYEQYF; CDR3nt: TGTGCCAGCAGCTTTGTGGAGTACTCCTACGAGCAGTACTTC
d_gene: NA; j_gene: TRBJ1-2; v_gene: TRBV20-1; abundance: few; CDR3aa: CSAREPIGGAGYTF; CDR3nt: TGCAGTGCTAGAGAACCGATCGGGGGGGCCGGCTACACCTTC
d_gene: NA; j_gene: TRBJ2-1; v_gene: TRBV15; abundance: many; CDR3aa: CATSSNNEQFF; CDR3nt: TGTGCCACCAGCAGCAACAATGAGCAGTTCTTC
d_gene: NA; j_gene: TRBJ2-6; v_gene: TRBV7-2; abundance: NA; CDR3aa: CASSFALRGAGANVLTF; CDR3nt: TGTGCCAGCAGCTTTGCTCTTAGAGGGGCTGGGGCCAACGTCCTGACTTTC
d_gene: TRBD2; j_gene: TRBJ2-3; v_gene: TRBV29-1; abundance: NA; CDR3aa: CGVGFGTRRDTQYF; CDR3nt: TGCGGCGTTGGCTTTGGGACTAGGAGGGATACGCAGTATTTT
d_gene: NA; j_gene: TRBJ1-2; v_gene: TRBV5-1; abundance: few; CDR3aa: CASSLGSGGHGGYTF; CDR3nt: TGCGCCAGCAGCTTGGGTTCCGGCGGGCACGGAGGCTACACCTTC
d_gene: TRBD1; j_gene: TRBJ1-1; v_gene: TRBV29-1; abundance: NA; CDR3aa: CSVAGGTNTEAFF; CDR3nt: TGCAGCGTAGCAGGGGGTACAAACACTGAAGCTTTCTTT
d_gene: NA; j_gene: TRBJ2-5; v_gene: TRBV2; abundance: NA; CDR3aa: CASNGGTQYF; CDR3nt: TGTGCCAGCAATGGGGGGACCCAGTACTTC
d_gene: TRBD2; j_gene: TRBJ2-1; v_gene: TRBV12-3/TRBV12-4; abundance: NA; CDR3aa: CASSFEVWSGGASMLNEQFF; CDR3nt: TGTGCCAGCAGTTTCGAGGTGTGGAGCGGGGGGGCCTCAATGCTCAATGAGCAGTTCTTC
d_gene: NA; j_gene: TRBJ1-2; v_gene: TRBV5-5; abundance: NA; CDR3aa: CASSLSQGMGYGYTF; CDR3nt: TGTGCCAGCAGCTTAAGTCAGGGAATGGGCTATGGCTACACCTTC
d_gene: NA; j_gene: TRBJ2-7; v_gene: TRBV15; abundance: NA; CDR3aa: CATSRDLERDIGIYEQYF; CDR3nt: TGTGCCACCAGCAGAGACCTCGAACGGGACATCGGAATCTACGAGCAGTACTTC
d_gene: NA; j_gene: TRBJ2-5; v_gene: TRBV20-1; abundance: NA; CDR3aa: CSALRGGLQETQYF; CDR3nt: TGCAGTGCTCTCAGGGGGGGCCTTCAAGAGACCCAGTACTTC
d_gene: NA; j_gene: TRBJ1-2; v_gene: TRBV7-2; abundance: few; CDR3aa: CASSLEIPGQTLNYGYTF; CDR3nt: TGTGCCAGCAGCTTAGAGATCCCCGGACAGACCCTTAACTATGGCTACACCTTC
d_gene: NA; j_gene: TRBJ2-3; v_gene: TRBV5-1; abundance: once; CDR3aa: CASSLAYGLTDTQYF; CDR3nt: TGCGCCAGCAGCTTGGCCTACGGGTTAACAGATACGCAGTATTTT
d_gene: NA; j_gene: TRBJ1-1; v_gene: TRBV6-6; abundance: NA; CDR3aa: CASSYFQLNTEAFF; CDR3nt: TGTGCCAGCAGTTATTTTCAGTTGAACACTGAAGCTTTCTTT
d_gene: TRBD2; j_gene: TRBJ2-1; v_gene: TRBV20-1; abundance: many; CDR3aa: CSARHVGGGDNEQFF; CDR3nt: TGCAGTGCTAGGCACGTCGGCGGGGGGGACAATGAGCAGTTCTTC
d_gene: TRBD2; j_gene: TRBJ2-1; v_gene: TRBV20-1; abundance: NA; CDR3aa: CSASPPSGMLSEQFF; CDR3nt: TGCAGTGCTAGTCCCCCTAGCGGGATGTTGAGTGAGCAGTTCTTC
d_gene: TRBD2; j_gene: TRBJ2-2; v_gene: TRBV7-8; abundance: few; CDR3aa: CASSDGTSNTGELFF; CDR3nt: TGTGCCAGCAGCGACGGGACTAGCAACACCGGGGAGCTGTTTTTT
d_gene: NA; j_gene: TRBJ1-1; v_gene: TRBV20-1; abundance: NA; CDR3aa: CSARDPSDPNTEAFF; CDR3nt: TGCAGTGCTAGAGATCCCAGTGATCCGAACACTGAAGCTTTCTTT
d_gene: TRBD2; j_gene: TRBJ2-7; v_gene: TRBV5-1; abundance: NA; CDR3aa: CASSLDLAGTYEQYF; CDR3nt: TGCGCCAGCAGCTTGGATCTAGCGGGCACCTACGAGCAGTACTTC
d_gene: TRBD2; j_gene: TRBJ2-7; v_gene: TRBV15; abundance: few; CDR3aa: CATSRVSGIEQYF; CDR3nt: TGTGCCACCAGCAGAGTGAGCGGGATCGAGCAGTACTTC
d_gene: NA; j_gene: TRBJ2-5; v_gene: TRBV12-3/TRBV12-4; abundance: NA; CDR3aa: CASSFGATGRIGSSQYF; CDR3nt: TGTGCCAGCAGTTTTGGGGCCACAGGAAGAATCGGGAGTTCCCAGTACTTC
d_gene: TRBD2; j_gene: TRBJ2-1; v_gene: TRBV20-1; abundance: few; CDR3aa: CSARTGRESYNEQFF; CDR3nt: TGCAGTGCTAGGACTGGGCGGGAGTCCTACAATGAGCAGTTCTTC
d_gene: NA; j_gene: TRBJ1-3; v_gene: TRBV12-3/TRBV12-4; abundance: few; CDR3aa: CASSFLTGPGNTIYF; CDR3nt: TGTGCCAGCAGTTTCTTAACGGGGCCCGGAAACACCATATATTTT
d_gene: TRBD2; j_gene: TRBJ2-1; v_gene: TRBV6-5; abundance: NA; CDR3aa: CASSYEGLGGSDEQFF; CDR3nt: TGTGCCAGCAGTTACGAGGGACTAGGGGGTAGCGATGAGCAGTTCTTC
d_gene: NA; j_gene: TRBJ1-4; v_gene: TRBV4-1; abundance: few; CDR3aa: CASSQGGGREKLFF; CDR3nt: TGCGCCAGCAGCCAAGGGGGGGGGCGAGAAAAACTGTTTTTT
d_gene: TRBD2; j_gene: TRBJ2-7; v_gene: TRBV19; abundance: few; CDR3aa: CASSIGLAGAYEQYF; CDR3nt: TGTGCCAGTAGTATCGGACTAGCGGGTGCTTACGAGCAGTACTTC
d_gene: NA; j_gene: TRBJ2-5; v_gene: TRBV3-1; abundance: NA; CDR3aa: CASLLGGAETQYF; CDR3nt: TGTGCCAGCTTACTCGGGGGAGCAGAGACCCAGTACTTC
d_gene: TRBD2; j_gene: TRBJ2-5; v_gene: TRBV11-2; abundance: few; CDR3aa: CASSPGTSGRINQETQYF; CDR3nt: TGCGCCAGCAGCCCTGGGACTAGCGGGAGGATAAATCAAGAGACCCAGTACTTC
d_gene: NA; j_gene: TRBJ2-5; v_gene: TRBV7-3; abundance: NA; CDR3aa: CASSSLSSTKTQYF; CDR3nt: TGTGCCAGCAGCTCCCTTAGCAGTACGAAGACCCAGTACTTC
d_gene: NA; j_gene: TRBJ2-7; v_gene: TRBV14; abundance: NA; CDR3aa: CASSQVPWYEQYF; CDR3nt: TGTGCCAGCAGCCAAGTCCCCTGGTACGAGCAGTACTTC
d_gene: NA; j_gene: TRBJ1-5; v_gene: TRBV6-5; abundance: NA; CDR3aa: CASRNPGPSGPQHF; CDR3nt: TGTGCCAGCAGGAACCCGGGACCCTCGGGGCCCCAGCATTTT
d_gene: NA; j_gene: TRBJ1-4; v_gene: TRBV12-5; abundance: few; CDR3aa: CASGRTGWSSF; CDR3nt: TGTGCTAGTGGGCGGACGGGGTGGTCCTCTTTT
d_gene: TRBD1; j_gene: TRBJ2-1; v_gene: TRBV7-8; abundance: NA; CDR3aa: CASSLTQTGRPDEQFF; CDR3nt: TGTGCCAGCAGCTTAACCCAGACAGGGCGCCCCGATGAGCAGTTCTTC
d_gene: NA; j_gene: TRBJ2-7; v_gene: TRBV12-3/TRBV12-4; abundance: NA; CDR3aa: CASSLEGRGRHEQYF; CDR3nt: TGTGCCAGCAGTCTGGAAGGCAGGGGCCGCCACGAGCAGTACTTC
d_gene: NA; j_gene: TRBJ1-6; v_gene: TRBV7-8; abundance: few; CDR3aa: CASSYGAGGPSYNSPLHF; CDR3nt: TGTGCCAGCAGCTATGGGGCGGGGGGGCCGTCCTATAATTCACCCCTCCACTTT
d_gene: NA; j_gene: TRBJ2-3; v_gene: TRBV11-3; abundance: NA; CDR3aa: CASSLNGRNEDTQYF; CDR3nt: TGTGCCAGCAGCTTAAACGGGAGAAATGAGGATACGCAGTATTTT
d_gene: NA; j_gene: TRBJ2-3; v_gene: TRBV12-3/TRBV12-4; abundance: NA; CDR3aa: CASRPRGGTDTQYF; CDR3nt: TGTGCCAGCAGACCGAGAGGGGGCACAGATACGCAGTATTTT
d_gene: NA; j_gene: TRBJ2-1; v_gene: TRBV7-3; abundance: few; CDR3aa: CASNPPLDFYNEQFF; CDR3nt: TGTGCCAGCAACCCTCCCTTGGACTTCTACAATGAGCAGTTCTTC
d_gene: TRBD2; j_gene: TRBJ2-5; v_gene: TRBV20-1; abundance: NA; CDR3aa: CSAHPSGKQETQYF; CDR3nt: TGCAGTGCACACCCTAGCGGAAAACAAGAGACCCAGTACTTC
d_gene: NA; j_gene: TRBJ1-4; v_gene: TRBV4-2; abundance: few; CDR3aa: CASSQPELPGREKLFF; CDR3nt: TGTGCCAGCAGCCAGCCGGAACTCCCGGGACGTGAAAAACTGTTTTTT
d_gene: TRBD1; j_gene: TRBJ1-5; v_gene: TRBV20-1; abundance: NA; CDR3aa: CSASRDRVYQPQHF; CDR3nt: TGCAGTGCTAGCCGGGACAGGGTGTATCAGCCCCAGCATTTT
d_gene: NA; j_gene: TRBJ2-1; v_gene: TRBV24-1; abundance: NA; CDR3aa: CATQVYNEQFF; CDR3nt: TGTGCCACACAGGTTTACAATGAGCAGTTCTTC
d_gene: TRBD2; j_gene: TRBJ2-2; v_gene: TRBV28; abundance: NA; CDR3aa: CASITSGSFVGELFF; CDR3nt: TGTGCCAGCATTACTAGCGGGAGTTTCGTCGGGGAGCTGTTTTTT
d_gene: NA; j_gene: TRBJ2-5; v_gene: TRBV7-9; abundance: few; CDR3aa: CASSYIVQETQYF; CDR3nt: TGTGCCAGCAGCTATATAGTACAAGAGACCCAGTACTTC
d_gene: NA; j_gene: TRBJ2-1; v_gene: TRBV2; abundance: NA; CDR3aa: CTSSASLGSSYNEQFF; CDR3nt: TGTACCAGCAGTGCTTCCCTCGGCAGCTCCTACAATGAGCAGTTCTTC
d_gene: NA; j_gene: TRBJ1-5; v_gene: TRBV4-1; abundance: NA; CDR3aa: CASSQDHNGGQPQHF; CDR3nt: TGCGCCAGCAGCCAAGATCATAATGGGGGCCAGCCCCAGCATTTT